These 32 T cell receptor beta chains share one sample of origin, sequenced in a study of blood T cell repertoires in COVID-19. The method was immunoSEQ multiplex PCR; TCRdb's version includes in-frame clones alone and lacks a portion of them. The data show some 320,000 clones, approximately 89% seen once. Sequenced input: PBMCs or T cells enriched from blood (not recorded which). The receptors shown here come from a woman in her 50s who had been exposed to COVID-19.

The chain couples TRBV29-1 to TRBJ2-3; D is ambiguous. The V gene's germline CDR1 is SQVTM and CDR2 ANQGSEA. With 7 bases removed from V and 0 bases from J, the gap between germline ends came to 8 bases. This CDR3 spans 12 amino acids. The CDR3 region has the DNA TGCAGCGCCGAGACTAGCACAGATACGCAGTATTTT. It specifies CSAETSTDTQYF.

The chain employs TRBV6-2 or TRBV6-3 and TRBJ1-6; 8 nucleotides agree with TRBD1. V dropped 2 bases and J dropped 7; count of bases not matched to a gene: 1. Germline V CDR1 and CDR2: MNHEY, SVGEGT. The CDR3 runs to 14 residues. In DNA form, the CDR3 reads TGTGCCAGCAGTTACGGGACAGGCAATTCACCCCTCCACTTT. Translating it yields CASSYGTGNSPLHF.

The J gene is TRBJ2-1, the V gene TRBV5-1; D is undetermined. Germline V gene lookup returns CDR1 SGHRS and CDR2 YFSETQ. The CDR3 runs to 15 residues. Trimming pared 1 base from V and 0 bases from J, leaving 8 bases between. The CDR3 loop is CASSLLAGSYNEQFF. The CDR3, as DNA: TGCGCCAGCAGCTTGTTGGCTGGCTCCTACAATGAGCAGTTCTTC.

This chain links TRBV29-1 with TRBJ1-2, with TRBD1 identical over 9 bases. J was trimmed by 7 bases and V by 4 bases; bases with no gene match: 13. The germline CDR1 and CDR2 sequences are SQVTM and ANQGSEA. The CDR3 is made up of 15 amino acids. CDR3 in amino acids: CSVVTYGQGKSGYTF. CDR3 DNA sequence: TGCAGCGTTGTTACGTACGGACAGGGGAAGAGTGGCTACACCTTC.

This clone was recorded a few times. The CDR3 sequence is CASSPGGGMREQYF. CDR3 sequence (DNA): TGTGCCAGCTCACCCGGCGGGGGGATGAGAGAGCAGTACTTC. The chain recombines TRBV18 with TRBJ2-7; 8 bases are a match to TRBD2. Germline V lookup: CDR1 KGHSH, CDR2 LQKENI. This CDR3 comprises 14 residues. Trimming took 3 bases from V and 7 from J; bases not matched to a gene: 8.

The chain is built from TRBV5-8 and TRBJ2-3, with D tentatively TRBD1 (6 bases). Trimming cost V 4 bases and J 6 bases, with 18 bases left between them. This CDR3 has 15 residues. CDR1 is SGHTS, CDR2 YDEGEE, per germline. As DNA, the CDR3 is TGTGCCAGCAGCATTTGGGACATCGGCAGGGATACGCAGTATTTT. Translated, it gives CASSIWDIGRDTQYF. Based on the CDR3 plus reference TRBV5-8 and TRBJ2-3, the full variable domain is EAGVTQSPTHLIKTRGQQATLRCSPISGHTSVYWYQQALGLGLQFLLWYDEGEERNRGNFPPRFSGRQFPNYSSELNVNALELEDSALYLCASSIWDIGRDTQYFGPGTRLTVL.

The chain has TRBV7-2 and TRBJ1-3, with D possibly being TRBD1 (5 bases). Germline V gene lookup returns CDR1 SGHTA and CDR2 FQGNSA. V shed 0 bases and J shed 7 bases, with 13 bases lying between them. This CDR3 is built from 15 residues. CDR3 in DNA: TGTGCCAGCAGCTTAGCGCTTGGGGGGAGGAACACCATATATTTT. Translation gives CASSLALGGRNTIYF.

CDR3 coding DNA: TGCGCCAGCAGAGACTCTTGGGACAGGGGCCTTCTTAGCTCCTACAATGAGCAGTTCTTC. Translation: CASRDSWDRGLLSSYNEQFF. V is TRBV10-2 and J is TRBJ2-1; 10 bases line up with TRBD1. Per germline, CDR1 WSHSY and CDR2 SAAADI. The junction had 17 bases not matched to a gene; V was cut back by 6 bases and J by 0 bases. This CDR3 comprises 20 residues.

This clone was seen a few times. The V and J genes are TRBV3-1 (or the pseudogene TRBV3-2) and TRBJ1-6; 10 bases are a match to TRBD1. Germline V gene data show CDR1 as LGHDT and CDR2 as YNNKEL (reference sequence). The trim removed 1 base at V and 10 bases at J, leaving 4 bases unmatched. This CDR3 contains 15 residues. CDR3 sequence reads: CASSQAGQGLSPLHF. The CDR3 coding sequence is TGTGCCAGCAGCCAAGCGGGACAGGGGTTGTCACCCCTCCACTTT.

This clone came up once. The chain couples TRBV5-4 to TRBJ1-3; 8 bases line up with TRBD1. From germline, CDR1 is SGHNT and CDR2 YYREEE (reference sequence). V dropped 0 bases and J dropped 1; count of bases not matched to a gene: 3. The CDR3 consists of 16 residues. CDR3 protein: CASSLGQGASGNTIYF. DNA for the CDR3: TGTGCCAGCAGCTTGGGTCAGGGGGCTTCTGGAAACACCATATATTTT.

V usage is TRBV30 and J usage is TRBJ2-2; 7 nucleotides line up with TRBD1. Germline trimming cut 4 bases from V and 7 bases from J; bases unmatched to any gene: 9. This CDR3 has 14 amino acids. Germline assignment: CDR1 GTSNPN and CDR2 SVGIG (reference sequence). The CDR3 coding sequence is TGTGCCTGGATAGGGATCACAGGGGTCGGGGAGCTGTTTTTT. Amino acid sequence: CAWIGITGVGELFF.

The chain couples TRBV3-1 (or the pseudogene TRBV3-2) to TRBJ2-7; possibly TRBD1 for D (5 bases). CDR1 is LGHDT and CDR2 is YNNKEL in the germline V gene (reference sequence). This CDR3 contains 12 residues. V was cut by 6 bases and J by 4 bases, with 10 bases left in between. The chain's CDR3 is CASSPDTYEQYF. As DNA, the CDR3 is TGTGCCAGCAGTCCGGACACGTACGAGCAGTACTTC.

This clone was counted a few times. This chain uses TRBV24-1 with TRBJ2-7, with 9 bases matching TRBD1. This CDR3 has 14 residues. Germline CDR1 is KGHDR and CDR2 is SFDVKD. V gave up 9 bases and J gave up 2 bases; unmatched junction bases: 7. CDR3 amino acids: CATRTGTGTYEQYF. The CDR3 DNA is TGTGCCACCCGCACCGGGACAGGGACCTACGAGCAGTACTTC.

The chain joins TRBV6-5 to TRBJ1-2; no definite D call. The V end lost 6 bases, the J end lost 0 bases, and 8 bases lay between the germline ends. This CDR3 is built from 13 residues. Germline CDR1 MNHEY, CDR2 SVGAGI. CDR3 sequence: CASSSRANYGYTF. The CDR3, as DNA: TGTGCCAGCAGCTCAAGAGCTAACTATGGCTACACCTTC.

This clone was counted a single time. V and J are TRBV3-1 (or the pseudogene TRBV3-2) and TRBJ1-1; D remains ambiguous. The CDR3 totals 13 residues. The germline gives CDR1 LGHDT, CDR2 YNNKEL (reference sequence). The V and J ends lost 4 bases and 6 bases respectively, with 12 bases between them. The CDR3 DNA reads as TGTGCCAGCAGCCGAGATATGAGCCCTGAAGCTTTCTTT. Protein: CASSRDMSPEAFF.

V gene TRBV28 combines with J gene TRBJ2-1, with TRBD2 identical over 7 bases. The germline CDR1 and CDR2 sequences are MDHEN and SYDVKM. The CDR3 has 16 residues. V was clipped by 1 base and J by 0 bases; unmatched bases: 3. The CDR3 DNA is TGTGCCAGCAGTTTATCGGGGGGTCGCTCCTACAATGAGCAGTTCTTC. This gives the protein CASSLSGGRSYNEQFF.

This chain joins TRBV6-4 and TRBJ1-1; 12 nucleotides match TRBD1. CDR1 and CDR2 from the germline V gene are MRHNA and SNTAGT. V was pared by 4 bases and J by 4 bases, with 4 bases of the junction left unmatched. The CDR3 extends over 15 amino acids. CDR3 sequence reads: CASSVGTGGITEAFF. Written as DNA, the CDR3 is TGTGCCAGCAGTGTCGGGACAGGGGGCATCACTGAAGCTTTCTTT.

This chain links TRBV30 with TRBJ2-7; the match to TRBD1 covers 7 bases. Germline V gene lookup returns CDR1 GTSNPN and CDR2 SVGIG (reference sequence). The CDR3 runs to 16 residues. V was pared by 4 bases and J by 3 bases, with 15 bases of the junction left unmatched. CDR3 nucleotides: TGTGCCTGGACACCTATCGACAGGGAGTCATACTACGAGCAGTACTTC. Translated: CAWTPIDRESYYEQYF.

This sequence joins TRBV27 and TRBJ1-2, with unresolved D. Germline V CDR1 and CDR2: MNHEY, SMNVEV (reference sequence). The CDR3 spans 14 residues. Trimming removed 2 bases at V and 6 bases at J, with 13 bases between. CDR3 nucleotides: TGTGCCAGCAGTTTAACGGGAGGTTGGAATGGCTACACCTTC. This gives the protein CASSLTGGWNGYTF.

The CDR3 reads CASRYLAGGSNTGELFF. The CDR3 DNA reads TGTGCCAGCAGATACCTAGCGGGGGGGTCGAACACCGGGGAGCTGTTTTTT. V and J are TRBV3-1 (or the pseudogene TRBV3-2) and TRBJ2-2; 12 bases line up with TRBD2. The ends lost 6 bases at V and 0 bases at J; junction bases unmatched: 5. Per the germline V gene, CDR1 is LGHDT and CDR2 is YNNKEL (reference sequence). The CDR3 consists of 17 residues.

Comment on this clone: Different DNA sequences within this sample yield the same CDR3. The chain is built from TRBV19 and TRBJ2-2, with TRBD1 identical over 7 bases. The CDR3 covers 14 residues. Germline CDR1 and CDR2: LNHDA and SQIVND (reference sequence). After removal of 5 bases from V and 5 bases from J, the junction contained 5 bases not matched to a gene. CDR3 residues: CASSPTGNTGELFF. The CDR3 DNA sequence: TGTGCCAGTAGTCCGACAGGGAATACCGGGGAGCTGTTTTTT.

The chain links TRBV29-1 to TRBJ2-7; D uncertain. V was pared by 4 bases and J by 0 bases, with 7 bases between. The CDR3 length is 12 residues. Germline V gives CDR1 SQVTM, CDR2 ANQGSEA. The CDR3 region is CSVVALSYEQYF. The DNA for the CDR3 is TGCAGCGTTGTGGCCCTCTCCTACGAGCAGTACTTC.

This clone appeared once. The DNA of the CDR3 is TGTGCCACCAGCAGAGCGGGGGGTTCCTCTGGAAACACCATATATTTT. Translated: CATSRAGGSSGNTIYF. The rearrangement uses TRBV15 and TRBJ1-3, with D perhaps TRBD1 (5 bases). The V end was cut by 1 base, the J end by 0 bases, with 10 bases between. CDR3 size: 16 residues. The germline V gene has CDR1 LNHNV and CDR2 YYDKDF (reference sequence).

The CDR3 region has the DNA TGTGCCAGCAGCAAAGGGGGCGGAGAGACCCAGTACTTC. Protein product: CASSKGGGETQYF. The rearrangement joins TRBV7-9 to TRBJ2-5, with 7 bases identical to TRBD1. CDR3 size: 13 residues. Germline values: CDR1 SEHNR, CDR2 FQNEAQ (reference sequence). The trim removed 5 bases at V and 4 bases at J, leaving 4 bases unmatched.

The rearrangement links TRBV19 to TRBJ2-7, with a tentative D call TRBD1 (6 bases). The length of the CDR3 is 14 residues. Deletions cut 6 bases from V and 3 bases from J, with 15 bases between. Looked up from germline, CDR1 is LNHDA and CDR2 is SQIVND (reference sequence). The CDR3 DNA sequence: TGTGCCAGTAGCCAACGGACAGAGGGCTACGAGCAGTACTTC. Amino acids: CASSQRTEGYEQYF.

V usage is TRBV3-1 (or the pseudogene TRBV3-2) and J usage is TRBJ1-3; TRBD1 might be the D (5 bases). The V end lost 3 bases, the J end lost 9 bases, and 15 bases lay between the germline ends. CDR1 and CDR2 (germline): LGHDT, YNNKEL (reference sequence). The CDR3 has 14 amino acids. CDR3 in amino acids: CASSQGTGGLTIYF. The DNA for the CDR3 is TGTGCCAGCAGCCAGGGGACGGGGGGTCTCACCATATATTTT.

The chain uses TRBV9 and TRBJ1-1; no clear D gene. The germline gives CDR1 SGDLS, CDR2 YYNGEE. The CDR3 spans 15 residues. Trimming left V 4 bases short and J 1 base short, with 14 bases between. This CDR3 reads CASSRVERPNTEAFF. The CDR3 DNA follows: TGTGCCAGCAGCCGAGTCGAGCGCCCGAACACTGAAGCTTTCTTT.

The chain joins TRBV7-9 to TRBJ1-3; unclear D gene. The CDR3 contains 13 residues. V lost 8 bases, J lost 0 bases, and 8 bases lay in between. Germline V gene data show CDR1 as SEHNR and CDR2 as FQNEAQ (reference sequence). The CDR3 coding sequence is TGTGCCAGCGAGGTATACTCTGGAAACACCATATATTTT. Its translation is CASEVYSGNTIYF.

V is TRBV7-9 and J is TRBJ1-6, with D maybe TRBD1 (6 bases). V shed 3 bases and J shed 7 bases, with 16 bases lying between them. This CDR3 contains 16 residues. Germline V gene data show CDR1 as SEHNR and CDR2 as FQNEAQ (reference sequence). Here the CDR3 reads CASSLRGQEENSPLHF. CDR3 nucleotide sequence: TGTGCCAGCAGCTTGCGGGGGCAGGAGGAAAATTCACCCCTCCACTTT.

The genes are TRBV28 and TRBJ2-3; TRBD2 aligns across 11 bases. V dropped 2 bases and J dropped 5; count of bases not matched to a gene: 6. Germline V gene sequence: CDR1 MDHEN, CDR2 SYDVKM. There are 16 residues in the CDR3. The CDR3 reads CASSLLAGGTVDTQYF. CDR3 nucleotide sequence: TGTGCCAGCAGTTTACTAGCGGGGGGTACGGTAGATACGCAGTATTTT.

Comments on this clone: The junction departs from germline at one end; a sequencing error may be responsible. CDR3 amino acids: CASGQVQGLNEKLFF. DNA of the CDR3: TGTGCCAGCGGCCAGGTTCAGGGCCTGAATGAAAAACTGTTTTTT. The chain uses TRBV3-1 (or the pseudogene TRBV3-2) and TRBJ1-4; a weak D match, TRBD1 (5 bases). The CDR3 runs to 15 residues. Per germline, CDR1 LGHDT and CDR2 YNNKEL (reference sequence).

The V gene is TRBV11-3, the J gene TRBJ2-1; 16 bases map to TRBD2. The CDR3 consists of 18 residues. Germline CDR1 is SGHNT and CDR2 is YENEEA. Trimming at V came to 5 bases and at J to 10 bases, leaving 14 bases not matched to a gene. The CDR3 nucleotides are TGTGCCAGCAGCCGTGGGACTAGCGGGGGGGCCGCGATTCAGGAGCAGTTCTTC. As protein: CASSRGTSGGAAIQEQFF.